This T cell receptor beta chain originates from a study of neoadjuvant anti-PD-1 for oral cavity cancer. Germline V lookup: CDR1 GTSNPN, CDR2 SVGIG (reference sequence). CDR3 length: 15 amino acids. Trimming pared 2 bases from V and 4 bases from J, leaving 17 bases between. Study-wide points: Pretreatment Treg/Th17 ratio correlated inversely with post-treatment tumor clonality.

Of note for this clone: Its antigen is unidentified.

Most PBMC samples had 450 to 500 ng input DNA in six replicates. Assay: immunoSEQ multiplex PCR; the TCRdb copy retains only in-frame clones and omits some. The data show about 15,000 clones, approximately 79% seen once. The TCR originated in a person between 40 and 79 years old with oral cavity squamous cell carcinoma. The sequencing here drew on PBMCs, taken before nivolumab (anti-PD-1) treatment. The genes are TRBV30 and TRBJ1-1; D is ambiguous. The CDR3 sequence is CAWSHPHTRSTEAFF. The CDR3 DNA reads as TGTGCCTGGAGTCACCCCCACACCCGCAGCACTGAAGCTTTCTTT. The entire variable domain, with the rest obtained from reference TRBV30 and TRBJ1-1, is as follows: SQTIHQWPATLVQPVGSPLSLECTVEGTSNPNLYWYRQAAGRGLQLLFYSVGIGQISSEVPQNLSASRPQDRQFILSSKKLLLSDSGFYLCAWSHPHTRSTEAFFGQGTRLTVV.